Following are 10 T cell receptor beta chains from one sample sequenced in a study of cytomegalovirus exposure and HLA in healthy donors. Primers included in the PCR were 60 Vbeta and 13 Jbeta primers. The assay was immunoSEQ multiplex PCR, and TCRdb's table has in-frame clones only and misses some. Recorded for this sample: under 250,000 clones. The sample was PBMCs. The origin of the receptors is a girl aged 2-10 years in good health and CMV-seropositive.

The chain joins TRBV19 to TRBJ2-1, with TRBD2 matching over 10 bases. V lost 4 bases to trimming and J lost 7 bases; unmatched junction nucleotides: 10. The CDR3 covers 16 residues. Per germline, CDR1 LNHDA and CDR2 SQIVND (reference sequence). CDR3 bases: TGTGCCAGTAGTACCTCCCTAGCGGGAGTGCGTAATGAGCAGTTCTTC. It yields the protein CASSTSLAGVRNEQFF.

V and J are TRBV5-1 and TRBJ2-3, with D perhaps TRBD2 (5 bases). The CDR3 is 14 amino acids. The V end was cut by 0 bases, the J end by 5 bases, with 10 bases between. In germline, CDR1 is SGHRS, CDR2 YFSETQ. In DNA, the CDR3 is TGCGCCAGCAGCTTGGCGGGATCGGGAGATACGCAGTATTTT. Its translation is CASSLAGSGDTQYF.

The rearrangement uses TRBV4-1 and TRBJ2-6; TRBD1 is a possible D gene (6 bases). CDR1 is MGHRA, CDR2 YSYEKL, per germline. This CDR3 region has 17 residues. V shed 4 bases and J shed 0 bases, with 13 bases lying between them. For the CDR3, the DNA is TGCGCCAGCAGCCTGACGGCAGGGGTCTCTGGGGCCAACGTCCTGACTTTC. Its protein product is CASSLTAGVSGANVLTF.

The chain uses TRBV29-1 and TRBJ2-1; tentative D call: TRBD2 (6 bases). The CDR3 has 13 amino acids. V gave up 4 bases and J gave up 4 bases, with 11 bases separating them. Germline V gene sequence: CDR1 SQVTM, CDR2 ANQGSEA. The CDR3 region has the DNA TGCAGCGTTGTGGGACTCATATACAATGAGCAGTTCTTC. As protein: CSVVGLIYNEQFF.

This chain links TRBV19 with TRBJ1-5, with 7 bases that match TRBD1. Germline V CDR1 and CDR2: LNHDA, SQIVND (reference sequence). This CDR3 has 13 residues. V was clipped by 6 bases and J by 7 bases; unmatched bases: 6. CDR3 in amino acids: CASRAGQYQPQHF. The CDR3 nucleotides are TGTGCCAGTAGGGCGGGACAGTACCAGCCCCAGCATTTT. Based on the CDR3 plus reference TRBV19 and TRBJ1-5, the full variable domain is DGGITQSPKYLFRKEGQNVTLSCEQNLNHDAMYWYRQDPGQGLRLIYYSQIVNDFQKGDIAEGYSVSREKKESFPLTVTSAQKNPTAFYLCASRAGQYQPQHFGDGTRLSIL.

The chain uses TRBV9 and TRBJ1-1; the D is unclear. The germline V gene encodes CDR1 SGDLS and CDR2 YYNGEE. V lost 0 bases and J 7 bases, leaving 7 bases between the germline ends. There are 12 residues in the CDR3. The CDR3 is CASSVVPGEAFF. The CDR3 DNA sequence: TGTGCCAGCAGCGTAGTTCCAGGTGAAGCTTTCTTT.

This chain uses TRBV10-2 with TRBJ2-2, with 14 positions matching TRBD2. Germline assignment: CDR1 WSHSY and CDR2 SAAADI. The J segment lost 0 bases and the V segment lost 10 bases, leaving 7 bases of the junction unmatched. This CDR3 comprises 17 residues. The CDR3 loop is CATTGLAGGTNTGELFF. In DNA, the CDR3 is TGCGCCACTACCGGACTAGCGGGAGGCACGAACACCGGGGAGCTGTTTTTT.

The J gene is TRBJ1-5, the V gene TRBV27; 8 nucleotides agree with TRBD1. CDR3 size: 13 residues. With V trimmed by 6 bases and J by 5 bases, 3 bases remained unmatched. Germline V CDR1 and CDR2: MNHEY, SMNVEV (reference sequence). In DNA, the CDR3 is TGTGCCAGCAGCCCAGGGGGCTATCAGCCCCAGCATTTT. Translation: CASSPGGYQPQHF.

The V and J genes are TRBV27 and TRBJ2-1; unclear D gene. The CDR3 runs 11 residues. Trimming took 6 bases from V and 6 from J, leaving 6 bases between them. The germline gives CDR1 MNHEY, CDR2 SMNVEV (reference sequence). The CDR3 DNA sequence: TGTGCCAGCAGCTACTTCAATGAGCAGTTCTTC. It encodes CASSYFNEQFF.

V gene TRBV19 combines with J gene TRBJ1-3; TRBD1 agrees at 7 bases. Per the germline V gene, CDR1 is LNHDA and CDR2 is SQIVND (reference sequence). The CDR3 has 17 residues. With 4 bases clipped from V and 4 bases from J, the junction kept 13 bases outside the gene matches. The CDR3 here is CASSTRDSFLWGNTIYF. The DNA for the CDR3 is TGTGCCAGTAGTACGCGGGACAGTTTTTTGTGGGGAAACACCATATATTTT.